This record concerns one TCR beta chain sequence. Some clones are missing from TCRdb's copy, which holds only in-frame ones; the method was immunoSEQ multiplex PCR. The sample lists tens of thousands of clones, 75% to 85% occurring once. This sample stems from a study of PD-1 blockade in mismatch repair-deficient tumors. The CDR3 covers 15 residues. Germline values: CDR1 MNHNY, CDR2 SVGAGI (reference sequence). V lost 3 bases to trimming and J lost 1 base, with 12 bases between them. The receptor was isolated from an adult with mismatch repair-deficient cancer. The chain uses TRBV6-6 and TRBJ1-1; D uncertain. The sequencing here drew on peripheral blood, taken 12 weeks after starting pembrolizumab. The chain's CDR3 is CASSYIWAQNTEAFF. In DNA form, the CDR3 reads TGTGCCAGCAGTTATATTTGGGCCCAGAACACTGAAGCTTTCTTT.